This T cell receptor beta chain comes out of a study of monozygotic twins with inflammatory bowel disease. TCRdb re-called the 5' RACE reads and catalogs CDR3 proteins one per entry, DNA excluded. This sample contains 440,000 or so distinct CDR3 sequences. The CDR3 totals 16 residues. Germline lookup yields CDR1 DFQATT and CDR2 SNEGSKA (reference sequence). V usage is TRBV20-1 and J usage is TRBJ2-5; TCRdb's D call, TRBD2, is unchecked because there is no DNA. This TCR was sampled from a human donor with ulcerative colitis or Crohn's disease, or a healthy co-twin of an affected twin (not recorded which). Sequencing was performed on blood. CDR3 protein: CSARDILAEHQETQYF.